This T cell receptor (beta chain) was observed in a study of blood T cell repertoires in COVID-19. Study in general: The cDNA or gDNA used as material had been derived from T cells, B-cell-depleted T cells, or PBMCs.

V dropped 4 bases and J dropped 3; count of bases not matched to a gene: 6. This CDR3 is built from 14 residues. From germline, CDR1 is SGHAT and CDR2 FQNNGV. Sequenced by immunoSEQ multiplex PCR; TCRdb stores in-frame clones only, minus some. The sample records tens of thousands of clones, approximately 86% being singletons. This clonotype was obtained from a human donor in a cohort sampled during active COVID-19. This rearrangement joins TRBV11-2 to TRBJ2-7; the match to TRBD1 covers 7 bases. Sequencing was performed on peripheral blood. CDR3 in amino acids: CASSSSGGGYEQYF. The CDR3 DNA reads TGTGCCAGCAGCTCGTCAGGGGGTGGCTACGAGCAGTACTTC.